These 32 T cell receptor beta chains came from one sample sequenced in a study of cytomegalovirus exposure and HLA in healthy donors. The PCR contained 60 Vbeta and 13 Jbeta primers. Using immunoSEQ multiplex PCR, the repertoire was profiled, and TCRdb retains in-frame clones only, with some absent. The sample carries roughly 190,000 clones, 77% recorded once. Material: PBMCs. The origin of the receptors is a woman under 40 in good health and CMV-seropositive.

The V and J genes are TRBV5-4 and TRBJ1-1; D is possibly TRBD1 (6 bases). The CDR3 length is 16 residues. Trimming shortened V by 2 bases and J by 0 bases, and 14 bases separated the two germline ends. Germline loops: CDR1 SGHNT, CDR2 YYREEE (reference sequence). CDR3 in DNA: TGTGCCAGCAGCTTTCAAGTTGGACAGCTGAACACTGAAGCTTTCTTT. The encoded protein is CASSFQVGQLNTEAFF.

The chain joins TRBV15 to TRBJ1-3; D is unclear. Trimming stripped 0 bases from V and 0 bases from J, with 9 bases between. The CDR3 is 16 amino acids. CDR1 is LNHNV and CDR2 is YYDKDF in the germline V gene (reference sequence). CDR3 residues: CATSRDRPYSGNTIYF. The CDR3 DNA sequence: TGTGCCACCAGCAGAGACAGGCCCTACTCTGGAAACACCATATATTTT.

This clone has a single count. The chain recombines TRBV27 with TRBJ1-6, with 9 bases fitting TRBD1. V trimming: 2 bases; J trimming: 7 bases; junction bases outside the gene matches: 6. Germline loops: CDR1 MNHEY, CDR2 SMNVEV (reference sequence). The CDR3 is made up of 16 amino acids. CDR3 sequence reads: CASSLVQGARNSPLHF. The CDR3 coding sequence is TGTGCCAGCAGTTTAGTACAGGGGGCGCGGAATTCACCCCTCCACTTT.

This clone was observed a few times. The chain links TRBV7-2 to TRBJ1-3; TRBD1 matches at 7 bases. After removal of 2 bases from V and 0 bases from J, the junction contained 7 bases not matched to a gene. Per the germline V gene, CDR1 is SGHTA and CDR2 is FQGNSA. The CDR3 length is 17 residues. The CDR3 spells CASSLRGPGLSGNTIYF. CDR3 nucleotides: TGTGCCAGCAGCTTAAGGGGGCCCGGACTCTCTGGAAACACCATATATTTT.

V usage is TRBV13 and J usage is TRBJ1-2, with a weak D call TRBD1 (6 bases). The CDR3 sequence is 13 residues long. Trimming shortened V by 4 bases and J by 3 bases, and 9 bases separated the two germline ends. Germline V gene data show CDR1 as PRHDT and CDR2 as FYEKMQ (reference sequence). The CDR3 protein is CASSSGGHYGYTF. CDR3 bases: TGTGCCAGCAGCTCCGGGGGGCACTATGGCTACACCTTC.

CDR3 nucleotide sequence: TGTGCCAGCAGCGGGATGGACGGGATAACTAATGAAAAACTGTTTTTT. Protein product: CASSGMDGITNEKLFF. The rearrangement joins TRBV9 to TRBJ1-4; D is unclear. V was cut by 3 bases and J by 1 base, with 13 bases left in between. Germline V CDR1 and CDR2: SGDLS, YYNGEE. The CDR3 is made up of 16 amino acids.

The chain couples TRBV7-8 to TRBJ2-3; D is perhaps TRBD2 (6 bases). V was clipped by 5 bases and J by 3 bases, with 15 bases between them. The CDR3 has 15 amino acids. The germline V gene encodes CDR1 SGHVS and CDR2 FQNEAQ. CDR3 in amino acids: CASSPLPAGTDTQYF. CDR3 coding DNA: TGTGCCAGCAGCCCCCTGCCTGCGGGGACAGATACGCAGTATTTT. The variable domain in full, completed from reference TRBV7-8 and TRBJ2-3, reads GAGVSQSPRYKVAKRGQDVALRCDPISGHVSLFWYQQALGQGPEFLTYFQNEAQLDKSGLPSDRFFAERPEGSVSTLKIQRTQQEDSAVYLCASSPLPAGTDTQYFGPGTRLTVL.

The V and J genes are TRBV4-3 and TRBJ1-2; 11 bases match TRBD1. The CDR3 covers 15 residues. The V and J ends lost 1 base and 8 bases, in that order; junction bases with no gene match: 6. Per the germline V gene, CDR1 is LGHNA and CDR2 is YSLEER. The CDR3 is CASSQVDRGLGGYTF. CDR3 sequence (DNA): TGCGCCAGCAGCCAAGTGGACAGGGGGCTGGGCGGCTACACCTTC.

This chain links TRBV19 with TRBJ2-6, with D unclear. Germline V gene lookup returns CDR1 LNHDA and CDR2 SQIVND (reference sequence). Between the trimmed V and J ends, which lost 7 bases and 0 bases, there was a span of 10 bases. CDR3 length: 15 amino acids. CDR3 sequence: CASTSHSSGANVLTF. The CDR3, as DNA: TGTGCCAGTACGTCGCATAGCTCTGGGGCCAACGTCCTGACTTTC.

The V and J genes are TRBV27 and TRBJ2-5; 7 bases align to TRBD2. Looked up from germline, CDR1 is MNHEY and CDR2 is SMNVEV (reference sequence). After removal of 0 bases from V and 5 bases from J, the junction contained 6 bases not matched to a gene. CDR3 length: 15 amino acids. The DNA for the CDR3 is TGTGCCAGCAGTTTATCGGGGGGGTTAGGGGAGACCCAGTACTTC. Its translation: CASSLSGGLGETQYF.

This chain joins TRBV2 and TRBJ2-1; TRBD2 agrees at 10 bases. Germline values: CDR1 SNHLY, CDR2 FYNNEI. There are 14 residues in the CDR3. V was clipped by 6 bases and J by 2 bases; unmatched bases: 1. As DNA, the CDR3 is TGTGCCAGCAGCAGCGGGAGGGCCTACAATGAGCAGTTCTTC. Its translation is CASSSGRAYNEQFF.

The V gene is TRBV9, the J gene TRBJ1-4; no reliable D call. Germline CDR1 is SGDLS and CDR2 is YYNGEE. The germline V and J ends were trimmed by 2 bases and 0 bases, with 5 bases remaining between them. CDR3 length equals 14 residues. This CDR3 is CASSVESTNEKLFF. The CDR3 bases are TGTGCCAGCAGCGTCGAGTCAACTAATGAAAAACTGTTTTTT.

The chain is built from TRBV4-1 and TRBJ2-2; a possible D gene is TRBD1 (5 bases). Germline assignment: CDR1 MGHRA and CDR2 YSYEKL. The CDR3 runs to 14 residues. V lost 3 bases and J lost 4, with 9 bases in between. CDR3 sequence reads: CASSQDISTGELFF. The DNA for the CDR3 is TGCGCCAGCAGCCAGGACATCAGCACCGGGGAGCTGTTTTTT.

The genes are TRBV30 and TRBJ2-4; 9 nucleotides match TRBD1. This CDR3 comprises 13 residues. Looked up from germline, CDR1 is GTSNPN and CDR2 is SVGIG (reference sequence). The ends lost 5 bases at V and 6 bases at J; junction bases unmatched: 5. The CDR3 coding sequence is TGTGCCTGGGGGTTGACAGGGGGAAACATTCAGTACTTC. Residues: CAWGLTGGNIQYF.

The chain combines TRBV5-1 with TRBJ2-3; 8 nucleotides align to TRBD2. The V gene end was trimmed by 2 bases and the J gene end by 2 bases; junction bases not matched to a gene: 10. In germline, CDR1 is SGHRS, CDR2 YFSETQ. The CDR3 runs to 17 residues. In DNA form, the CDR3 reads TGCGCCAGCAGCTTAGGGATCGGGAGGGGTAACACAGATACGCAGTATTTT. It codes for CASSLGIGRGNTDTQYF.

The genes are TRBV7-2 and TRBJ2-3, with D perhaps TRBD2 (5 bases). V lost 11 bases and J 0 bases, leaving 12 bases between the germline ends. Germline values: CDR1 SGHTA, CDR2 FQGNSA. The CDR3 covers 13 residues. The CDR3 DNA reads TGTGCCGGAGGACTGGATAGCACAGATACGCAGTATTTT. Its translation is CAGGLDSTDTQYF.

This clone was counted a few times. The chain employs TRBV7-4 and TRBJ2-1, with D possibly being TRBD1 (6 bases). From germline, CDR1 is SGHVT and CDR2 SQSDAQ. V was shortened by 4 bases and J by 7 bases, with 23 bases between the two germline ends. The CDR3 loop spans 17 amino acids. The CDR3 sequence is CASSSVIQGPLGNEQFF. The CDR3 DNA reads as TGTGCCAGCAGCTCCGTGATTCAGGGGCCCTTGGGGAATGAGCAGTTCTTC.

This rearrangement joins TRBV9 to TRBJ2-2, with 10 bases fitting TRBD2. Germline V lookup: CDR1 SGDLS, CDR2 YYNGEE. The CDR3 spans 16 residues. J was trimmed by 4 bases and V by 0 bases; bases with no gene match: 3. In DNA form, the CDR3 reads TGTGCCAGCAGCGTAGCTACTAGCGGGACCACCGGGGAGCTGTTTTTT. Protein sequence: CASSVATSGTTGELFF.

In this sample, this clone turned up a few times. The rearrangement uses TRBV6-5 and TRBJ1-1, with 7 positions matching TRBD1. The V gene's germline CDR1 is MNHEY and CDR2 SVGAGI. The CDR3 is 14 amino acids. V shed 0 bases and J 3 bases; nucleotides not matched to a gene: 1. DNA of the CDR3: TGTGCCAGCAGTTACTCGGGGACAGACACTGAAGCTTTCTTT. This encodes CASSYSGTDTEAFF.

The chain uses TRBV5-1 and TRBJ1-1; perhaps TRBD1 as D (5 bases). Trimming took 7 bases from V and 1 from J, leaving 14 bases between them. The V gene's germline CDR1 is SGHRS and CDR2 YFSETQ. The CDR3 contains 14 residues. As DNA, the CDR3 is TGCGCCAGCGAGCTAGGGACTGCGAACACTGAAGCTTTCTTT. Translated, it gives CASELGTANTEAFF.

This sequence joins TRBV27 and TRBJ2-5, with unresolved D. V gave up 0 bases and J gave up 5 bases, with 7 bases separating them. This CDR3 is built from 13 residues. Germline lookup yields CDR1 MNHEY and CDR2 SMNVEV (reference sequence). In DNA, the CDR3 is TGTGCCAGCAGTTTATCGAACGGGGAGACCCAGTACTTC. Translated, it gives CASSLSNGETQYF.

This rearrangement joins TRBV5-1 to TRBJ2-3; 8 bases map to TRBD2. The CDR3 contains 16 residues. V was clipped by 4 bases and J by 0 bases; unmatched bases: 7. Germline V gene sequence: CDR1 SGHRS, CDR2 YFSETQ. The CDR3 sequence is CASSPLPSGSTDTQYF. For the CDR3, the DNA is TGCGCCAGCAGCCCCCTTCCTAGCGGGAGCACAGATACGCAGTATTTT.

The CDR3 sequence: CASSHIQGAASGANVLTF. CDR3 DNA: TGTGCCAGCAGTCACATACAGGGGGCTGCCTCTGGGGCCAACGTCCTGACTTTC. The chain is built from TRBV28 and TRBJ2-6; 9 positions agree with TRBD1. Germline V gene sequence: CDR1 MDHEN, CDR2 SYDVKM. The trim removed 5 bases at V and 0 bases at J, leaving 8 bases unmatched. CDR3 length: 18 amino acids.

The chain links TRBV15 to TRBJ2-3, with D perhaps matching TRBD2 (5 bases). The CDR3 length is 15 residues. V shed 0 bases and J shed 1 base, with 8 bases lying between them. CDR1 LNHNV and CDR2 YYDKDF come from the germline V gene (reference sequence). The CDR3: CATSRDPGGTDTQYF. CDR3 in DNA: TGTGCCACCAGCAGAGATCCCGGGGGCACAGATACGCAGTATTTT.

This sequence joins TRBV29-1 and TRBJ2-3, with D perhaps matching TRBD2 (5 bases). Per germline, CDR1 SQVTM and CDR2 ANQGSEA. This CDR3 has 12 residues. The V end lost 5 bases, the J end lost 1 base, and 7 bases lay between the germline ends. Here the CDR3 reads CSVFSGTDTQYF. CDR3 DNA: TGCAGCGTTTTTAGCGGCACAGATACGCAGTATTTT.

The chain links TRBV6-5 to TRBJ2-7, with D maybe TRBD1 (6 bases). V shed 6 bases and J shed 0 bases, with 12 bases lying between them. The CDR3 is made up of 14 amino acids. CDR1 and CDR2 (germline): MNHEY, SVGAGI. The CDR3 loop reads CASRRDISSYEQYF. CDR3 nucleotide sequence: TGTGCCAGCAGAAGGGACATCAGCTCCTACGAGCAGTACTTC.

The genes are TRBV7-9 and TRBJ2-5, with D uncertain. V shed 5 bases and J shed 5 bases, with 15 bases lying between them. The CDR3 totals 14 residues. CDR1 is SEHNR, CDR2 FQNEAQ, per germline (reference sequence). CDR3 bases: TGTGCCAGCAGCCCAAGCTCGGGTGGGGAGACCCAGTACTTC. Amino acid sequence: CASSPSSGGETQYF. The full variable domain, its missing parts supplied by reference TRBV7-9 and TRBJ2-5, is DTGVSQNPRHKITKRGQNVTFRCDPISEHNRLYWYRQTLGQGPEFLTYFQNEAQLEKSRLLSDRFSAERPKGSFSTLEIQRTEQGDSAMYLCASSPSSGGETQYFGPGTRLLVL.

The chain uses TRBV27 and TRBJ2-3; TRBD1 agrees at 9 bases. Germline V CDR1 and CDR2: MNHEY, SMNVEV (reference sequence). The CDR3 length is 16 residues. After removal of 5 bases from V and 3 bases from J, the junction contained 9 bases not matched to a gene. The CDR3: CASSAGTGRTTDTQYF. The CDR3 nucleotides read TGTGCCAGCAGTGCCGGGACAGGGAGGACGACAGATACGCAGTATTTT.

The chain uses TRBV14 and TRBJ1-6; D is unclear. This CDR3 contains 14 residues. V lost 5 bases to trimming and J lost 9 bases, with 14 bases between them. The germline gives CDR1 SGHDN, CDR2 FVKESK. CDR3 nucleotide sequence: TGTGCCAGCAGCGTTAGGTTGGGAGGTTCACCCCTCCACTTT. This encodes CASSVRLGGSPLHF.

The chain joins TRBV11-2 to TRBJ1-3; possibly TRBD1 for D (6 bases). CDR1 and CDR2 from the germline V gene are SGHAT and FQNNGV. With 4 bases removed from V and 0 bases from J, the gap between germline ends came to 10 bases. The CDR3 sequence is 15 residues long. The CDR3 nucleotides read TGTGCCAGCAGCTCCGGACAGTTCTCTGGAAACACCATATATTTT. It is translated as CASSSGQFSGNTIYF.

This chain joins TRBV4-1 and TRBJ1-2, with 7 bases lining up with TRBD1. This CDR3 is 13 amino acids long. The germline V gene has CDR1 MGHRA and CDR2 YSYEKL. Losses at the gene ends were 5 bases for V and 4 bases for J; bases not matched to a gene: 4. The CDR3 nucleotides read TGCGCCAGCAGCTCCCAGGGGGGCTATGGCTACACCTTC. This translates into CASSSQGGYGYTF.

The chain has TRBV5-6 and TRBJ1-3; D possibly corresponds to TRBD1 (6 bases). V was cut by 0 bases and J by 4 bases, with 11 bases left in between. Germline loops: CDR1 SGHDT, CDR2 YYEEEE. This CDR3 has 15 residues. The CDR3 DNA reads TGTGCCAGCAGCTTGGTACAGGGTAACGGAAACACCATATATTTT. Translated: CASSLVQGNGNTIYF.